A selection of T cell receptor beta chains follows, all from one sample in a study of T-cell memory formation after mild COVID-19. TCRdb re-analysed the 5' RACE reads in MiXCR, keeping a single row per CDR3 protein. The profile shows 110,000 or so distinct CDR3 sequences, 22% of them singletons. The sample consisted of PBMCs or a T cell subset sorted from them (not recorded which). The source of these receptors is a man in his late teens or twenties who had mild COVID-19 (a few samples of this study predate the infection). Cell type and time point are not known. Each CDR3 is given with its conserved first and last residue. A D gene is named only where the DNA matches it firmly. Size is stated for part of the rows, as once, few or many counts, or as a class when the clone is expanded.

D: NA; size: NA; V: TRBV9; J: TRBJ2-3; CDR3: CASSLVALPTDTQYF; DNA: TGTGCCAGCAGTTTGGTCGCGCTCCCCACAGATACGCAGTATTTT
D: TRBD1; size: NA; V: TRBV5-1; J: TRBJ1-1; CDR3: CASSGNGQAEAFF; DNA: TGCGCCAGCAGCGGGAACGGACAGGCTGAAGCTTTCTTT
D: TRBD2; size: few; V: TRBV18; J: TRBJ2-3; CDR3: CASSPPYGGAADTQYF; DNA: TGTGCCAGCTCACCACCTTACGGGGGGGCCGCGGATACGCAGTATTTT
D: NA; size: few; V: TRBV9; J: TRBJ1-1; CDR3: CASSVVPSPEAFF; DNA: TGTGCCAGCAGCGTAGTCCCCAGTCCTGAAGCTTTCTTT
D: NA; size: NA; V: TRBV20-1; J: TRBJ1-2; CDR3: CSARGLYTF; DNA: TGCAGTGCAAGGGGCCTCTACACCTTC
D: TRBD1; size: few; V: TRBV7-6; J: TRBJ2-3; CDR3: CASSLEQGAWTDTQYF; DNA: TGTGCCAGCAGCTTAGAACAGGGGGCCTGGACAGATACGCAGTATTTT
D: TRBD1; size: NA; V: TRBV7-9; J: TRBJ2-3; CDR3: CASSFPTGGLTDTQYF; DNA: TGTGCCAGCAGCTTCCCTACAGGGGGCCTCACAGATACGCAGTATTTT
D: TRBD2; size: few; V: TRBV6-5; J: TRBJ2-1; CDR3: CASSWGGGSNEQFF; DNA: TGTGCCAGCAGTTGGGGCGGGGGGTCGAATGAGCAGTTCTTC
D: NA; size: NA; V: TRBV13; J: TRBJ1-2; CDR3: CASSLAGAGYTF; DNA: TGTGCCAGCAGCTTAGCAGGGGCTGGCTACACCTTC
D: TRBD2; size: NA; V: TRBV7-6; J: TRBJ2-1; CDR3: CASSLRLAGNHEQFF; DNA: TGTGCCAGCAGCTTAAGACTAGCGGGGAATCATGAGCAGTTCTTC
D: TRBD1; size: few; V: TRBV4-1; J: TRBJ1-1; CDR3: CASSQGQGFDTEAFF; DNA: TGCGCCAGCAGCCAAGGACAGGGATTTGACACTGAAGCTTTCTTT
D: NA; size: few; V: TRBV20-1; J: TRBJ1-2; CDR3: CRDRTTNYGYTF; DNA: TGCAGGGACCGCACTACTAACTATGGCTACACCTTC
D: TRBD2; size: NA; V: TRBV20-1; J: TRBJ2-5; CDR3: CSAVPGLAGDQETQYF; DNA: TGCAGTGCTGTTCCGGGACTAGCGGGGGACCAAGAGACCCAGTACTTC
D: NA; size: few; V: TRBV2; J: TRBJ2-1; CDR3: CASSESNEQFF; DNA: TGTGCCAGCAGTGAAAGCAATGAGCAGTTCTTC